The rows below give T cell receptor beta chains drawn from one sample of a study of T cells in Graves' hyperthyroidism and ophthalmopathy. TCRdb re-called the multiplex PCR reads with MiXCR, one entry per CDR3 protein. The sample shows 620,000 or so distinct CDR3 sequences, about 14% of them seen only once. Sequenced sample: blood. The source of these receptors is a woman aged 50 to 60 with Graves' ophthalmopathy. The CDR3 runs from the conserved cysteine through the conserved F or W. The D gene is left open where the match is weak. Part of the rows lack a size; the others show once, few, many or a class for expanded clones.

TRBV7-3	TRBJ2-2	TRBD1	many	TGTGCCAGCAGCGAGACAGGGACAGGGACCGGGGAGCTGTTTTTT	CASSETGTGTGELFF
TRBV30	TRBJ2-1	TRBD2	-	TGTGCCTGGAGGCTAGCGGGAGGGTCTTACAATGAGCAGTTCTTC	CAWRLAGGSYNEQFF
TRBV7-6	TRBJ2-7	TRBD2	many	TGTGCCAGCAGCTTAGGTCGGAGCGGGAGTAAGGACGAGCAGTACTTC	CASSLGRSGSKDEQYF
TRBV12-3/TRBV12-4	TRBJ2-1	TRBD2	many	TGTGCCAGCAGTTTGTTCCTAGCGGGAGGTAATGAGCAGTTCTTC	CASSLFLAGGNEQFF
TRBV29-1	TRBJ2-1	TRBD2	many	TGCAGCGTTGAGAGACTAGCGGGAGGCAATGAGCAGTTCTTC	CSVERLAGGNEQFF
TRBV28	TRBJ2-2	TRBD2	many	TGTGCCAGCAGTTTATGGGGACTAACCAGCGGGAGCGATAGGAACACCGGGGAGCTGTTTTTT	CASSLWGLTSGSDRNTGELFF
TRBV5-1	TRBJ2-1	-	-	TGCGCCAGCAGCCCCGAGCAGTGGGTAAGAACTGAGCAGTTCTTC	CASSPEQWVRTEQFF
TRBV2	TRBJ2-5	-	many	TGTGCCAGCAGCCGGGACAACCAAGAGACCCAGTACTTC	CASSRDNQETQYF
TRBV9	TRBJ2-1	-	few	TGTGCCAGCAGCCTATCCCCTGGACTCGAGGTCAATTACAATGAGCAGTTCTTC	CASSLSPGLEVNYNEQFF
TRBV7-3	TRBJ2-1	TRBD1	many	TGTGCCAGCAGCTTAACCGGGACAGGGGCCGCGGGGATCCAGTTCTTC	CASSLTGTGAAGIQFF
TRBV5-5	TRBJ2-3	-	many	TGTGCCAGCAGCGGAGTTTCGCCGCAGAGAACAGATACGCAGTATTTT	CASSGVSPQRTDTQYF
TRBV11-2	TRBJ2-7	TRBD2	many	TGTGCCAGCAGCTTAGTAGCGGGAGTCTACGAGCAGTACTTC	CASSLVAGVYEQYF
TRBV5-1	TRBJ2-1	TRBD2	many	TGCGCCAGCAGCTACTACCCCAGGGGGCCGGGGACTAGCGGGTATAATGAGCAGTTCTTC	CASSYYPRGPGTSGYNEQFF
TRBV19	TRBJ2-3	TRBD2	-	TGTGCCAGTAGCTTAGCGGGAGCAATAGATACGCAGTATTTT	CASSLAGAIDTQYF
TRBV5-5	TRBJ2-1	-	few	TGTGCCAGCAGCAGCCGGGATTGGGGGAAGCAGTTCTTC	CASSSRDWGKQFF
TRBV20-1	TRBJ1-1	-	-	TGCAGTGCTAGCCGGACCAGGGGATACACTGAAGCTTTCTTT	CSASRTRGYTEAFF
TRBV7-9	TRBJ1-1	-	-	TGTGCCAGCAGCTTAGGGTACAGGCAGAACACTGAAGCTTTCTTT	CASSLGYRQNTEAFF
TRBV30	TRBJ2-2	TRBD1	many	TGTGCCTGGAGTGAGGACAGGGGGAACACCGGGGAGCTGTTTTTT	CAWSEDRGNTGELFF
TRBV5-1	TRBJ2-1	TRBD2	-	TGCGCCGAGGATCTTGGACTAGCGGTTTACAATGAGCAGTTCTTC	CAEDLGLAVYNEQFF
TRBV5-1	TRBJ2-2	-	few	TGCGCCAGCAGCCTGGGACACGAGAACACCGGGGAGCTGTTTTTT	CASSLGHENTGELFF
TRBV6-2/TRBV6-3	TRBJ2-1	-	many	TGTGCCAGCAGTTACAAAGGTGGCCGGATCTGGGATGAGCAGTTCTTC	CASSYKGGRIWDEQFF
TRBV12-3/TRBV12-4	TRBJ2-7	TRBD2	many	TGTGCCAGCAGCATTAGCGGGAGCCCGGGGGGGGAGCAGTACTTC	CASSISGSPGGEQYF
TRBV10-3	TRBJ2-7	TRBD1	many	TGTGCCATCAAGGGGACAGGGTACTACGAGCAGTACTTC	CAIKGTGYYEQYF
TRBV20-1	TRBJ1-1	TRBD1	many	TGCAGTGCTAGACGGGAGGGGGCGGCAACTGAAGCTTTCTTT	CSARREGAATEAFF